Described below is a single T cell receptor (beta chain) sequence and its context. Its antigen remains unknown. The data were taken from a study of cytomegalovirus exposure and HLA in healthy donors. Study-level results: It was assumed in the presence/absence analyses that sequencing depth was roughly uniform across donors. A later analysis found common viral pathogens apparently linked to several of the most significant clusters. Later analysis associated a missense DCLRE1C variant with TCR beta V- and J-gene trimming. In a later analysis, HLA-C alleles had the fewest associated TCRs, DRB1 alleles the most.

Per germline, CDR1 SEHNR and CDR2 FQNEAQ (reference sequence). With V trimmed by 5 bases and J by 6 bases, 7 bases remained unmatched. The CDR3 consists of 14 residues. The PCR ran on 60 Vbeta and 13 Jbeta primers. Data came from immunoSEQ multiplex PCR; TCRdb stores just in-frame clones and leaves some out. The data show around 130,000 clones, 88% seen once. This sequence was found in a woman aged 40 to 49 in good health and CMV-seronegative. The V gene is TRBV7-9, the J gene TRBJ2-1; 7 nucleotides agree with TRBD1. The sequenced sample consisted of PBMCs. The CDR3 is CASSLDRWGNEQFF. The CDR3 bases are TGTGCCAGCAGCCTGGACAGGTGGGGCAATGAGCAGTTCTTC.